The sequence of this T cell receptor beta chain was determined in a study of shared clonotypes between healthy human individuals. Regarding the study as a whole: Unshared clonotypes carried lower generation probabilities than those common to all four donors.

With regard to this clone: Its target is not known.

Running of the assay took place at deep level. Splitting of each subset's genomic DNA was done evenly across several immunoSEQ plates. TCRdb keeps only in-frame clones here, not all; method: immunoSEQ multiplex PCR. This repertoire shows roughly 1 million clones, around 76% found once; its top ten account for 1.4%. Trimming removed 2 bases at V and 6 bases at J, with 8 bases between. The CDR3 extends over 11 amino acids. CDR1 and CDR2 from the germline V gene are SQVTM and ANQGSEA. The chain is built from TRBV29-1 and TRBJ2-7; tentatively, D is TRBD2 (5 bases). This sequence originates from a young man in good health. The sequenced material came from memory CD4+ T cells sorted from blood. Subset: CD45RA-negative fraction. The CDR3 region has the DNA TGCAGCGTTGAAAACGGAGGCGAGCAGTACTTC. This codes for CSVENGGEQYF.